This entry concerns a single T cell receptor beta chain. In the original analysis: Reference gene primer amplification gave estimated nucleated cell counts. The method was immunoSEQ multiplex PCR; TCRdb's version includes in-frame clones alone and lacks a portion of them. The V and J calls and the clone size are those of that table, but D and trimming were determined from the DNA. The table has about 49,000 clones, 86% seen once. This CDR3 contains 13 residues. V shed 6 bases and J shed 2 bases, with 9 bases lying between them. The germline V gene encodes CDR1 MNHEY and CDR2 SVGAGI. This entry belongs to a study of blood T cell repertoires in COVID-19. Turning to the study itself: COVID-19 samples from acute and convalescent phases originated in the United States, Italy and Spain. PBMCs, B-cell-depleted T cells, or T cells were the source of the cDNA or gDNA that made up the material.

V usage is TRBV6-5 and J usage is TRBJ2-3; possibly TRBD1 for D (6 bases). Sequencing was performed on peripheral blood. This TCR derives from a middle-aged man with active COVID-19. The CDR3 is CASRGADTDTQYF. The CDR3 DNA reads TGTGCCAGCAGGGGGGCGGACACAGATACGCAGTATTTT.